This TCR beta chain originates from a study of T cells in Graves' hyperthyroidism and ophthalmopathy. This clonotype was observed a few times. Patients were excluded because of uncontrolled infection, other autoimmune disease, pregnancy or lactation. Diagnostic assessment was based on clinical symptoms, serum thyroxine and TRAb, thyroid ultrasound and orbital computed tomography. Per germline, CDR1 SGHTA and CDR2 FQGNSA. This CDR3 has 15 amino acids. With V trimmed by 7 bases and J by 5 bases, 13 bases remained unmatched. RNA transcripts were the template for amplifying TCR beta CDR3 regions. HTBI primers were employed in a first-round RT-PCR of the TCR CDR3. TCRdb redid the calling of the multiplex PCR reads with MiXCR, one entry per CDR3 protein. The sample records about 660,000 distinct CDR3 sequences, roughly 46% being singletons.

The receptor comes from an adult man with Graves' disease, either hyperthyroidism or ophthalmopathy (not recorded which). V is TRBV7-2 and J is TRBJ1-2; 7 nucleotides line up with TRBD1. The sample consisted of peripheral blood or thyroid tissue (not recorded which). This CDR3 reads CASTRTGQIAYGYTF. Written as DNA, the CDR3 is TGTGCCAGCACCCGGACAGGTCAAATCGCATATGGCTACACCTTC.